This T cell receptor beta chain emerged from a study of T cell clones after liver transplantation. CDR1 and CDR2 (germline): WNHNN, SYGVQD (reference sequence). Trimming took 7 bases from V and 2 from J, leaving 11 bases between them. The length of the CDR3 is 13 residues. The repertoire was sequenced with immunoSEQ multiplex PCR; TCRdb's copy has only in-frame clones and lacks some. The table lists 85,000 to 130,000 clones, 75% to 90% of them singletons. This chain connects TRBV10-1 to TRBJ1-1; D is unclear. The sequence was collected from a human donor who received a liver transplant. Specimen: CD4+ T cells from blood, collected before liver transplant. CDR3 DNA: TGCGCCAGCAAAGCAACCCTAAACACTGAAGCTTTCTTT. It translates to CASKATLNTEAFF.